This is a list of T cell receptor beta chains from one sample in a study of blood T cells in healthy people across ages. TCRdb ran MiXCR on the 5' RACE reads and lists one entry per CDR3 protein. The table records over a million distinct CDR3 sequences, roughly a quarter of them present only once. The sample was also linked to a second study, of T cells of mothers and their children.

The sequenced sample was blood. The receptors stem from a girl aged 2 to 9 in good health. Both conserved end residues are part of each CDR3. A D gene is named only where the DNA matches it firmly. Size is stated for part of the rows, as once, few or many counts, or as a class when the clone is expanded.

len: 15
v_gene: TRBV3-1
abundance: few
d_gene: .
j_gene: TRBJ2-7
CDR3aa: CASSPRDTRNYEQYF
CDR3nt: TGTGCCAGCAGCCCGAGGGACACGAGAAACTACGAGCAGTACTTC

len: 16
v_gene: TRBV7-8
abundance: .
d_gene: TRBD1
j_gene: TRBJ1-2
CDR3aa: CASSLAGRDRAGGYTF
CDR3nt: TGTGCCAGCAGCTTAGCGGGGAGGGACAGGGCTGGCGGCTACACCTTC

len: 15
v_gene: TRBV11-3
abundance: .
d_gene: .
j_gene: TRBJ2-2
CDR3aa: CASSIPRTGTGELFF
CDR3nt: TGTGCCAGCAGTATTCCCCGGACGGGGACCGGGGAGCTGTTTTTT

len: 14
v_gene: TRBV20-1
abundance: .
d_gene: TRBD2
j_gene: TRBJ2-3
CDR3aa: CSASGLAGADTQYF
CDR3nt: TGCAGTGCTAGTGGTCTAGCGGGAGCAGATACGCAGTATTTT

len: 14
v_gene: TRBV7-2
abundance: .
d_gene: .
j_gene: TRBJ1-1
CDR3aa: CASRRGGLNTEAFF
CDR3nt: TGTGCCAGCCGACGGGGGGGACTGAACACTGAAGCTTTCTTT

len: 14
v_gene: TRBV12-3/TRBV12-4
abundance: few
d_gene: .
j_gene: TRBJ1-5
CDR3aa: CASSLVQGGQPQHF
CDR3nt: TGTGCCAGCAGTTTAGTGCAGGGTGGCCAGCCCCAGCATTTT

len: 15
v_gene: TRBV7-8
abundance: .
d_gene: .
j_gene: TRBJ1-1
CDR3aa: CASSLTIWADVEAFF
CDR3nt: TGTGCCAGCAGCTTAACGATCTGGGCGGACGTGGAAGCTTTCTTT

len: 13
v_gene: TRBV29-1
abundance: .
d_gene: TRBD1
j_gene: TRBJ1-1
CDR3aa: CSVGGQMNTEAFF
CDR3nt: TGCAGCGTTGGGGGACAGATGAACACTGAAGCTTTCTTT

len: 16
v_gene: TRBV7-3
abundance: few
d_gene: TRBD2
j_gene: TRBJ2-7
CDR3aa: CASSLTSGSSSYEQYF
CDR3nt: TGTGCCAGCAGCTTAACTAGCGGGTCGAGCTCCTACGAGCAGTACTTC

len: 12
v_gene: TRBV10-3
abundance: .
d_gene: .
j_gene: TRBJ1-5
CDR3aa: CAIRADNQPQHF
CDR3nt: TGTGCCATCAGGGCGGACAATCAGCCCCAGCATTTT

len: 13
v_gene: TRBV7-9
abundance: few
d_gene: .
j_gene: TRBJ2-1
CDR3aa: CASSFPLGDEQFF
CDR3nt: TGTGCCAGCAGCTTCCCCCTGGGGGATGAGCAGTTCTTC

len: 13
v_gene: TRBV10-3
abundance: .
d_gene: TRBD1
j_gene: TRBJ1-1
CDR3aa: CAISETGVFEAFF
CDR3nt: TGTGCCATCAGTGAAACAGGGGTATTCGAAGCTTTCTTT

len: 15
v_gene: TRBV5-1
abundance: .
d_gene: TRBD1
j_gene: TRBJ1-2
CDR3aa: CASRKEMGQGYGYTF
CDR3nt: TGCGCCAGCAGGAAGGAGATGGGACAGGGGTATGGCTACACCTTC

len: 12
v_gene: TRBV10-2
abundance: .
d_gene: TRBD1
j_gene: TRBJ2-7
CDR3aa: CASDRVIYEQYF
CDR3nt: TGCGCCAGCGACAGGGTTATCTACGAGCAGTACTTC

len: 13
v_gene: TRBV20-1
abundance: .
d_gene: TRBD2
j_gene: TRBJ2-1
CDR3aa: CSANLAGANEQFF
CDR3nt: TGCAGTGCGAACCTAGCGGGAGCCAATGAGCAGTTCTTC

len: 14
v_gene: TRBV16
abundance: .
d_gene: .
j_gene: TRBJ2-1
CDR3aa: CASSHWTVRNEQFF
CDR3nt: TGTGCCAGCAGCCATTGGACAGTTAGGAATGAGCAGTTCTTC

len: 20
v_gene: TRBV27
abundance: .
d_gene: TRBD1
j_gene: TRBJ2-6
CDR3aa: CASRLQTGGLLVGGANVLTF
CDR3nt: TGTGCCAGCAGACTGCAGACAGGGGGCCTTCTTGTTGGTGGGGCCAACGTCCTGACTTTC

len: 15
v_gene: TRBV7-2
abundance: .
d_gene: .
j_gene: TRBJ2-5
CDR3aa: CASSLYRTEQETQYF
CDR3nt: TGTGCCAGCAGCTTATATCGGACAGAGCAAGAGACCCAGTACTTC

len: 16
v_gene: TRBV7-2
abundance: .
d_gene: .
j_gene: TRBJ1-4
CDR3aa: CASSLDPAATNEKLFF
CDR3nt: TGTGCCAGCAGCTTAGATCCCGCTGCAACTAATGAAAAACTGTTTTTT

len: 15
v_gene: TRBV4-3
abundance: .
d_gene: .
j_gene: TRBJ1-2
CDR3aa: CASSHIVPWGYGYTF
CDR3nt: TGCGCCAGCAGCCACATAGTACCTTGGGGCTATGGCTACACCTTC

len: 15
v_gene: TRBV9
abundance: .
d_gene: .
j_gene: TRBJ2-3
CDR3aa: CASSVVVGATDTQYF
CDR3nt: TGTGCCAGCAGCGTAGTAGTGGGGGCCACAGATACGCAGTATTTT

len: 16
v_gene: TRBV12-3/TRBV12-4
abundance: .
d_gene: .
j_gene: TRBJ1-2
CDR3aa: CASSPSIRGTGYGYTF
CDR3nt: TGTGCCAGCAGCCCCAGCATAAGGGGGACGGGCTATGGCTACACCTTC

len: 15
v_gene: TRBV6-4
abundance: .
d_gene: TRBD2
j_gene: TRBJ2-1
CDR3aa: CASSTLAGGYNEQFF
CDR3nt: TGTGCCAGCAGTACGCTAGCGGGAGGGTACAATGAGCAGTTCTTC

len: 15
v_gene: TRBV20-1
abundance: .
d_gene: TRBD2
j_gene: TRBJ2-1
CDR3aa: CSARDRGLAVHEQFF
CDR3nt: TGCAGTGCTAGAGATCGGGGACTAGCAGTACATGAGCAGTTCTTC

len: 17
v_gene: TRBV20-1
abundance: few
d_gene: .
j_gene: TRBJ2-4
CDR3aa: CSASEGIMGVAKNIQYF
CDR3nt: TGCAGTGCTTCCGAGGGAATAATGGGAGTAGCCAAAAACATTCAGTACTTC

len: 14
v_gene: TRBV25-1
abundance: few
d_gene: .
j_gene: TRBJ1-2
CDR3aa: CASSDRGGNYGYTF
CDR3nt: TGTGCCAGCAGTGACAGGGGAGGTAACTATGGCTACACCTTC

len: 16
v_gene: TRBV6-1
abundance: once
d_gene: .
j_gene: TRBJ2-1
CDR3aa: CASSPISRTAYNEQFF
CDR3nt: TGTGCCAGCAGTCCTATATCCCGGACAGCTTACAATGAGCAGTTCTTC

len: 14
v_gene: TRBV5-6
abundance: .
d_gene: TRBD1
j_gene: TRBJ1-1
CDR3aa: CASSLDGQGPEAFF
CDR3nt: TGTGCCAGCAGCTTGGACGGACAGGGCCCTGAAGCTTTCTTT

len: 14
v_gene: TRBV20-1
abundance: few
d_gene: TRBD1
j_gene: TRBJ1-2
CDR3aa: CSAPRTGGVGGYTF
CDR3nt: TGCAGTGCCCCGCGGACAGGGGGGGTAGGGGGCTACACCTTC

len: 14
v_gene: TRBV29-1
abundance: .
d_gene: .
j_gene: TRBJ2-2
CDR3aa: CSVEIELDTGELFF
CDR3nt: TGCAGCGTTGAGATCGAGCTGGACACCGGGGAGCTGTTTTTT

len: 15
v_gene: TRBV29-1
abundance: few
d_gene: .
j_gene: TRBJ1-6
CDR3aa: CSVELGMKRNSPLHF
CDR3nt: TGCAGCGTTGAACTGGGAATGAAGCGGAATTCACCCCTCCACTTT

len: 15
v_gene: TRBV28
abundance: .
d_gene: .
j_gene: TRBJ2-5
CDR3aa: CASSLQQPVQETQYF
CDR3nt: TGTGCCAGCAGTTTACAACAGCCAGTCCAAGAGACCCAGTACTTC

len: 16
v_gene: TRBV6-1
abundance: few
d_gene: TRBD1
j_gene: TRBJ1-2
CDR3aa: CASSAYPGQKTYGYTF
CDR3nt: TGTGCCAGCAGTGCCTATCCGGGACAGAAGACCTATGGCTACACCTTC

len: 11
v_gene: TRBV6-1
abundance: few
d_gene: .
j_gene: TRBJ2-5
CDR3aa: CASSEGVEQYF
CDR3nt: TGTGCCAGCAGTGAAGGGGTGGAGCAGTACTTC

len: 13
v_gene: TRBV7-2
abundance: .
d_gene: .
j_gene: TRBJ2-5
CDR3aa: CASSPWATETQYF
CDR3nt: TGTGCCAGCAGCCCGTGGGCCACAGAGACCCAGTACTTC

len: 14
v_gene: TRBV4-1
abundance: .
d_gene: .
j_gene: TRBJ2-5
CDR3aa: CASSPGRQLGTQYF
CDR3nt: TGCGCCAGCAGCCCCGGAAGGCAGTTAGGGACCCAGTACTTC

len: 15
v_gene: TRBV7-9
abundance: .
d_gene: .
j_gene: TRBJ1-4
CDR3aa: CASSLAKELHEKLFF
CDR3nt: TGTGCCAGCAGCTTAGCTAAGGAGCTTCATGAAAAACTGTTTTTT

len: 12
v_gene: TRBV6-1
abundance: .
d_gene: .
j_gene: TRBJ1-5
CDR3aa: CASPQGNQPQHF
CDR3nt: TGTGCCAGCCCCCAGGGCAATCAGCCCCAGCATTTT

len: 16
v_gene: TRBV29-1
abundance: .
d_gene: TRBD1
j_gene: TRBJ2-7
CDR3aa: CSVSGTGNRPSYEQYF
CDR3nt: TGCAGCGTTTCCGGGACAGGTAACCGACCCTCCTACGAGCAGTACTTC

len: 16
v_gene: TRBV28
abundance: few
d_gene: TRBD2
j_gene: TRBJ2-7
CDR3aa: CASSPGGEVSSYEQYF
CDR3nt: TGTGCCAGCAGTCCGGGAGGAGAGGTGAGCTCCTACGAGCAGTACTTC

len: 14
v_gene: TRBV24-1
abundance: .
d_gene: TRBD1
j_gene: TRBJ1-2
CDR3aa: CATSDTDREYGYTF
CDR3nt: TGTGCCACCAGTGACACCGACAGGGAGTATGGCTACACCTTC

len: 11
v_gene: TRBV11-2
abundance: .
d_gene: .
j_gene: TRBJ2-5
CDR3aa: CASSNYETQYF
CDR3nt: TGTGCCAGCAGCAATTATGAGACCCAGTACTTC

len: 14
v_gene: TRBV21-1
abundance: .
d_gene: .
j_gene: TRBJ1-2
CDR3aa: CASSIGWEPYGHTF
CDR3nt: TGTGCCAGCAGCATAGGATGGGAACCCTATGGCCACACCTTC

len: 10
v_gene: TRBV20-1
abundance: few
d_gene: .
j_gene: TRBJ2-5
CDR3aa: CSLHKETQYF
CDR3nt: TGCAGCCTCCATAAAGAGACCCAGTACTTC